This TCR beta chain is drawn from a study of T-cell memory formation after mild COVID-19. The CDR3 totals 13 residues. V dropped 5 bases and J dropped 8 bases, with 12 bases sitting between them. CDR1 and CDR2 (germline): KGHSH, LQKENI. Details on this clonotype: Its antigen is not known.

TCRdb itself ran the 5' RACE reads through MiXCR, one entry per CDR3 protein. This table has approximately 290,000 distinct CDR3 sequences, around 19% appearing once. General observations from the study: Second-wave clones that peaked on day 37 lacked confirmed SARS-CoV-2 specificity.

The sequence was obtained from a man aged 18 to 35 who had mild COVID-19 (a few samples of this study predate the infection). Cell type and time point are not known. The rearrangement links TRBV18 to TRBJ1-4; unclear D gene. Sequenced: PBMCs or a T cell subset sorted from them (not recorded which). CDR3 DNA: TGTGCCAGCTCAAGAGGTGGTGAAGAAAAACTGTTTTTT. As protein: CASSRGGEEKLFF.